This TCR beta chain was identified during a study of shared clonotypes between healthy human individuals. Across the study: Three men and a couple of women, aged 18 to 49, were donors. Findings of the study overall: Across a handful of donors, naive CD4 shared roughly 5%, naive CD8 about 3.2%, memory CD4 less than 2.5%, memory CD8 roughly 0.37%. Even with large depth, rarefaction showed that sorted-subset sequencing was incomplete.

Naive CD8 cells, CD45RO-negative and positively selected for CCR7, excluded terminally differentiated effector memory CD45RA+ cells. The donors, all of them Caucasian adults, lived in Nashville, Tennessee. As to this clone: Its antigen is unidentified.

The V end was cut by 1 base, the J end by 4 bases, with 10 bases between. This CDR3 is 14 amino acids long. Germline V gene data show CDR1 as SEHNR and CDR2 as FQNEAQ (reference sequence). Method: immunoSEQ multiplex PCR; TCRdb's copy keeps in-frame clones and lacks some. The repertoire holds hundreds of thousands of clones, with around 96% as singletons. Sequences were obtained from naive CD8+ T cells sorted from blood. The J gene is TRBJ1-1, the V gene TRBV7-9; D unclear. The sequence was collected from a woman younger than 45 in good health. CDR3 sequence (DNA): TGTGCCAGCAGCTTAGAGTTTGGGTCCACTGAAGCTTTCTTT. This gives the protein CASSLEFGSTEAFF.